The clone carrying this TCR beta chain is a singleton in its sample. This entry comes from a study of blood T cell repertoires in COVID-19. About the study: Material from acute and convalescent COVID-19 was sourced from the United States, Italy and Spain.

The study assigned cohorts using participant-reported clinical history. CDR1 is MGHDK, CDR2 SYGVNS, per germline. The CDR3 covers 11 residues. Trimming pared 8 bases from V and 4 bases from J, leaving 9 bases between. Profiled with immunoSEQ multiplex PCR; TCRdb holds only in-frame clones, not every one. The sample consists of roughly 250,000 clones, 83% of them appearing once. The chain combines TRBV25-1 with TRBJ2-7; D is perhaps TRBD1 (6 bases). The sample consisted of PBMCs or T cells enriched from blood (not recorded which). This clonotype was obtained from a woman aged 40-49 years who had been exposed to COVID-19. CDR3 sequence (DNA): TGTGCCAGCCAGAGGGGGTACGAGCAGTACTTC. This sequence encodes CASQRGYEQYF.